The rows below give T cell receptor beta chains drawn from one sample of a study of cytomegalovirus exposure and HLA in healthy donors. Sequencing used immunoSEQ multiplex PCR; TCRdb keeps in-frame clones, though not all of them. Of 65,000 to 95,000 clones detected, 70% to 80% appear once; the ten largest clones hold 2.5%. The specimen was PBMCs. Receptors originate from a young man in good health and CMV-seronegative. CDR3s include the opening cysteine and the closing phenylalanine or tryptophan. The D gene is left open where the match is weak. Part of the rows lack a size; the others show once, few, many or a class for expanded clones.

clone_size: NA; v_call: TRBV10-2; d_call: TRBD1; j_call: TRBJ2-7; cdr3_nt: TGCGCCAGCAGTGGACAGGGCAAACACGAGCAGTACTTC; cdr3_aa: CASSGQGKHEQYF
clone_size: NA; v_call: TRBV6-1; d_call: TRBD2; j_call: TRBJ2-5; cdr3_nt: TGTGCCAGCAGTGAGCGGGAGGGCGAGACCCAGTACTTC; cdr3_aa: CASSEREGETQYF
clone_size: NA; v_call: TRBV5-6; d_call: TRBD2; j_call: TRBJ2-2; cdr3_nt: TGTGCCAGCAGCTTGACCTTTCTAGCGGGCGCAGCGAACACCGGGGAGCTGTTTTTT; cdr3_aa: CASSLTFLAGAANTGELFF
clone_size: NA; v_call: TRBV15; d_call: NA; j_call: TRBJ2-6; cdr3_nt: TGTGCCACCAGCAGACATACAGCTGGGGCCAACGTCCTGACTTTC; cdr3_aa: CATSRHTAGANVLTF
clone_size: NA; v_call: TRBV6-5; d_call: NA; j_call: TRBJ1-2; cdr3_nt: TGTGCCAGCACCCAGGCCCTAAACTATGGCTACACCTTC; cdr3_aa: CASTQALNYGYTF
clone_size: once; v_call: TRBV7-9; d_call: TRBD1; j_call: TRBJ1-4; cdr3_nt: TGTGCCAGCAGCTTAGAAACAGGGGGAGGAGAAAAACTGTTTTTT; cdr3_aa: CASSLETGGGEKLFF
clone_size: NA; v_call: TRBV27; d_call: NA; j_call: TRBJ2-7; cdr3_nt: TGTGCCAGCAGTCCCCTATTGGGAGGGGGCTACGAGCAGTACTTC; cdr3_aa: CASSPLLGGGYEQYF
clone_size: NA; v_call: TRBV30; d_call: NA; j_call: TRBJ1-3; cdr3_nt: TGTGCCTGGTATGGACAGTACCGTCCTGGGTCTGGAAACACCATATATTTT; cdr3_aa: CAWYGQYRPGSGNTIYF
clone_size: NA; v_call: TRBV25-1; d_call: NA; j_call: TRBJ1-2; cdr3_nt: TGTGCCAGTAAATCGGACAGTCCTTATGGCTACACCTTC; cdr3_aa: CASKSDSPYGYTF
clone_size: once; v_call: TRBV11-2; d_call: NA; j_call: TRBJ2-7; cdr3_nt: TGTGCCAGCAGCTTAGAAAGGGGGGGGAACGAGCAGTACTTC; cdr3_aa: CASSLERGGNEQYF
clone_size: NA; v_call: TRBV12-5; d_call: NA; j_call: TRBJ1-3; cdr3_nt: TGTGCTAGTGGTCTCGGGGGGGGTTCTGGAAACACCATATATTTT; cdr3_aa: CASGLGGGSGNTIYF
clone_size: once; v_call: TRBV28; d_call: NA; j_call: TRBJ2-2; cdr3_nt: TGTGCCAGCAAGGGGAGGACGGGCACCGGGGAGCTGTTTTTT; cdr3_aa: CASKGRTGTGELFF
clone_size: NA; v_call: TRBV7-9; d_call: TRBD1; j_call: TRBJ1-1; cdr3_nt: TGTGCCAGCAGCGAGGGGACAGGGGGCGACGGGGAAACTGAAGCTTTCTTT; cdr3_aa: CASSEGTGGDGETEAFF
clone_size: NA; v_call: TRBV11-2; d_call: TRBD1; j_call: TRBJ1-3; cdr3_nt: TGTGCCAGCAGCCCCGGACAGGGAGCTTCCGGAAACACCATATATTTT; cdr3_aa: CASSPGQGASGNTIYF
clone_size: NA; v_call: TRBV10-3; d_call: TRBD1; j_call: TRBJ2-7; cdr3_nt: TGTGCCATCAGTGGGGGACAGATAAGCTCCTACGAGCAGTACTTC; cdr3_aa: CAISGGQISSYEQYF
clone_size: few; v_call: TRBV5-1; d_call: NA; j_call: TRBJ2-2; cdr3_nt: TGCGCCAGCAGCCTGTTCCTAACCGGGGAGCTGTTTTTT; cdr3_aa: CASSLFLTGELFF
clone_size: NA; v_call: TRBV19; d_call: TRBD2; j_call: TRBJ2-7; cdr3_nt: TGTGCCAGTAGTTCCCTAGCGGGAGGCCTCTACGAGCAGTACTTC; cdr3_aa: CASSSLAGGLYEQYF
clone_size: NA; v_call: TRBV11-2; d_call: NA; j_call: TRBJ2-7; cdr3_nt: TGTGCCAGCAGCCCTCAGGCAGGGCTGGGAGAGCAGTACTTC; cdr3_aa: CASSPQAGLGEQYF
clone_size: NA; v_call: TRBV27; d_call: TRBD1; j_call: TRBJ2-7; cdr3_nt: TGTGCCAGCAGTCTTACCCGGGGGACCGGGACAGGGTCCTACGAGCAGTACTTC; cdr3_aa: CASSLTRGTGTGSYEQYF
clone_size: NA; v_call: TRBV27; d_call: NA; j_call: TRBJ2-7; cdr3_nt: TGTGCCAGCAGTCTCCGACAGACCTACGAGCAGTACTTC; cdr3_aa: CASSLRQTYEQYF
clone_size: NA; v_call: TRBV7-9; d_call: TRBD2; j_call: TRBJ2-1; cdr3_nt: TGTGCCAGCAGCTTAGCGCGGGGGGCTTGGCTCTTC; cdr3_aa: CASSLARGAWLF
clone_size: few; v_call: TRBV19; d_call: NA; j_call: TRBJ1-1; cdr3_nt: TGTGCCAGTATCGGTAAAGGGAGCACTGAAGCTTTCTTT; cdr3_aa: CASIGKGSTEAFF
clone_size: NA; v_call: TRBV11-2; d_call: TRBD1; j_call: TRBJ2-7; cdr3_nt: TGTGCCAGCAGCTTAGGAGGCCGACAGGGCTCCTACGAGCAGTACTTC; cdr3_aa: CASSLGGRQGSYEQYF
clone_size: NA; v_call: TRBV2; d_call: TRBD1; j_call: TRBJ2-5; cdr3_nt: TGTGCCAGCAGTGGGGCAGGGGGACGGCAAGAGACCCAGTACTTC; cdr3_aa: CASSGAGGRQETQYF
clone_size: NA; v_call: TRBV2; d_call: TRBD1; j_call: TRBJ1-1; cdr3_nt: TGTGCCAGCAGGATTGACAGGGGAAGTGAAGCTTTCTTT; cdr3_aa: CASRIDRGSEAFF
clone_size: NA; v_call: TRBV4-1; d_call: TRBD1; j_call: TRBJ1-2; cdr3_nt: TGCGCCAGCAGCCCCGGGACAGCTAACTATGGCTACACCTTC; cdr3_aa: CASSPGTANYGYTF
clone_size: few; v_call: TRBV6-6; d_call: NA; j_call: TRBJ2-7; cdr3_nt: TGTGCCAGCAGGACAGGTACCTACGAGCAGTACTTC; cdr3_aa: CASRTGTYEQYF
clone_size: NA; v_call: TRBV27; d_call: NA; j_call: TRBJ1-5; cdr3_nt: TGTGCCAGCAGTTTAGTCGGCACAGGCCAGCCCCAGCATTTT; cdr3_aa: CASSLVGTGQPQHF
clone_size: NA; v_call: TRBV27; d_call: NA; j_call: TRBJ2-1; cdr3_nt: TGTGCCAGCAGTTTAGAGGGAAGGGAACAGTTCTTC; cdr3_aa: CASSLEGREQFF
clone_size: few; v_call: TRBV6-6; d_call: NA; j_call: TRBJ1-1; cdr3_nt: TGTGCATGCCGGCAGGGTAACACTGAAGCTTTCTTT; cdr3_aa: CACRQGNTEAFF
clone_size: NA; v_call: TRBV6-6; d_call: NA; j_call: TRBJ1-4; cdr3_nt: TGTGCCAGCAGCCTTTCGACTGCAACTAATGAAAAACTGTTTTTT; cdr3_aa: CASSLSTATNEKLFF
clone_size: few; v_call: TRBV6-5; d_call: TRBD1; j_call: TRBJ1-5; cdr3_nt: TGTGCCAGCAGGACCGACAGGGGGAGCAATCAGCCCCAGCATTTT; cdr3_aa: CASRTDRGSNQPQHF
clone_size: NA; v_call: TRBV7-6; d_call: NA; j_call: TRBJ2-5; cdr3_nt: TGTGCCAGCAGCTCCGACAGCGTGGGGACCCAGTACTTC; cdr3_aa: CASSSDSVGTQYF
clone_size: NA; v_call: TRBV4-1; d_call: NA; j_call: TRBJ1-5; cdr3_nt: TGCGCCAGCAGCCAGGGAGAGATTCAGCCCCAGCATTTT; cdr3_aa: CASSQGEIQPQHF
clone_size: NA; v_call: TRBV27; d_call: NA; j_call: TRBJ1-4; cdr3_nt: TGTGCCAGCAGTTTATTTGGCAGAACTAATGAAAAACTGTTTTTT; cdr3_aa: CASSLFGRTNEKLFF
clone_size: NA; v_call: TRBV4-3; d_call: NA; j_call: TRBJ1-3; cdr3_nt: TGCGCCAGCAGCCAAGATTCGGCACTGATCTCGGGCACCATATATTTT; cdr3_aa: CASSQDSALISGTIYF
clone_size: NA; v_call: TRBV7-8; d_call: NA; j_call: TRBJ2-6; cdr3_nt: TGTGCCAGCAGCCTCAGGGTTACAGGGACTGGGGCCAACGTCCTGACTTTC; cdr3_aa: CASSLRVTGTGANVLTF
clone_size: NA; v_call: TRBV19; d_call: NA; j_call: TRBJ2-7; cdr3_nt: TGTGCCAGTAGTATATCCGGGGTCGGCCTCCCTAACGAGCAGTACTTC; cdr3_aa: CASSISGVGLPNEQYF
clone_size: NA; v_call: TRBV28; d_call: NA; j_call: TRBJ2-3; cdr3_nt: TGTGCCAGCAGCTTAGCGAGAGGAGCGCAGTATTTT; cdr3_aa: CASSLARGAQYF
clone_size: NA; v_call: TRBV7-9; d_call: NA; j_call: TRBJ1-4; cdr3_nt: TGTGCCAGCAGCAGCAGGGTCCGGAATGAAAAACTGTTTTTT; cdr3_aa: CASSSRVRNEKLFF
clone_size: NA; v_call: TRBV7-2; d_call: NA; j_call: TRBJ1-2; cdr3_nt: TGTGCCAGCAGCTTAACCCGACAGGAAAAGGTGGGCTATGGCTACACCTTC; cdr3_aa: CASSLTRQEKVGYGYTF
clone_size: NA; v_call: TRBV2; d_call: TRBD2; j_call: TRBJ2-1; cdr3_nt: TGTGCCAGCGGTTCTAGCGGGGTTGTTAATGAGCAGTTCTTC; cdr3_aa: CASGSSGVVNEQFF
clone_size: NA; v_call: TRBV29-1; d_call: NA; j_call: TRBJ1-5; cdr3_nt: TGCAGCGTTCGGCAGGGCAATCAGCCCCAGCATTTT; cdr3_aa: CSVRQGNQPQHF
clone_size: NA; v_call: TRBV5-6; d_call: TRBD1; j_call: TRBJ2-7; cdr3_nt: TGTGCCAGCAGCGCCGGGACAGGGCCCTACGAGCAGTACTTC; cdr3_aa: CASSAGTGPYEQYF
clone_size: NA; v_call: TRBV7-9; d_call: NA; j_call: TRBJ2-3; cdr3_nt: TGTTCCAGCAGCCCAGGGGTTCGCACAGATACGCAGTATTTT; cdr3_aa: CSSSPGVRTDTQYF
clone_size: NA; v_call: TRBV6-5; d_call: NA; j_call: TRBJ1-2; cdr3_nt: TGTGCCAGCAGTTACCAAACAGGGAAGGGTGGCTACACCTTC; cdr3_aa: CASSYQTGKGGYTF
clone_size: NA; v_call: TRBV28; d_call: TRBD1; j_call: TRBJ1-2; cdr3_nt: TGTGCCAGCAGTTTAGGAGGGGGCTGGGATGGCTACACCTTC; cdr3_aa: CASSLGGGWDGYTF
clone_size: NA; v_call: TRBV11-2; d_call: TRBD1; j_call: TRBJ1-6; cdr3_nt: TGTGCCAGCAGCACAACCTCCGGGACAGGGGTTGACTCACCCCTCCACTTT; cdr3_aa: CASSTTSGTGVDSPLHF
clone_size: NA; v_call: TRBV11-2; d_call: NA; j_call: TRBJ2-3; cdr3_nt: TGTGCCAGCAGCTTAGTAGGACAGCCAGCTTATACGCAGTATTTT; cdr3_aa: CASSLVGQPAYTQYF
clone_size: NA; v_call: TRBV5-6; d_call: TRBD2; j_call: TRBJ2-5; cdr3_nt: TGTGCCAGCAGCTTGACAGCCGGTTTCTGGCGGGAGGAACAAGAGACCCAGTACTTC; cdr3_aa: CASSLTAGFWREEQETQYF
clone_size: NA; v_call: TRBV9; d_call: NA; j_call: TRBJ2-5; cdr3_nt: TGTGCCAGCAGCCTGCGGGACAGCAAAGAGACCCAGTACTTC; cdr3_aa: CASSLRDSKETQYF
clone_size: NA; v_call: TRBV6-4; d_call: NA; j_call: TRBJ2-3; cdr3_nt: TGTGCCAGCAGTGCTAGCGGCACAGATACGCAGTATTTT; cdr3_aa: CASSASGTDTQYF
clone_size: NA; v_call: TRBV4-3; d_call: NA; j_call: TRBJ2-5; cdr3_nt: TGCGCCAGCAGCCAAGATGGCCGAGGGTGGGAGACCCAGTACTTC; cdr3_aa: CASSQDGRGWETQYF
clone_size: NA; v_call: TRBV7-6; d_call: TRBD1; j_call: TRBJ1-1; cdr3_nt: TGTGCCAGCAGCCCAACACAGGGGGCTTACACTGAAGCTTTCTTT; cdr3_aa: CASSPTQGAYTEAFF
clone_size: once; v_call: TRBV7-2; d_call: NA; j_call: TRBJ1-5; cdr3_nt: TGTGCCAGCAGCCTTTCGGGGGGTCAGCCCCAGCATTTT; cdr3_aa: CASSLSGGQPQHF
clone_size: NA; v_call: TRBV6-1; d_call: TRBD1; j_call: TRBJ1-1; cdr3_nt: TGTGCCAGCACGAAGGACAGGATGAACACTGAAGCTTTCTTT; cdr3_aa: CASTKDRMNTEAFF
clone_size: NA; v_call: TRBV6-1; d_call: NA; j_call: TRBJ1-2; cdr3_nt: TGTGCCAGCAGTGAATGGGGGGGGGCGCGAGGTGGCTACACCTTC; cdr3_aa: CASSEWGGARGGYTF
clone_size: NA; v_call: TRBV6-6; d_call: NA; j_call: TRBJ1-2; cdr3_nt: TGTGCCAGCACGGCAGGGGACTATGGCTACACCTTC; cdr3_aa: CASTAGDYGYTF
clone_size: NA; v_call: TRBV29-1; d_call: NA; j_call: TRBJ2-3; cdr3_nt: TGCAGCGTTGAAGGGGACTCCCGCACAGATACGCAGTATTTT; cdr3_aa: CSVEGDSRTDTQYF
clone_size: NA; v_call: TRBV5-5; d_call: NA; j_call: TRBJ1-5; cdr3_nt: TGTGCCAGCAGCCCTGAGGCAGCTTATAGCAATCAGCCCCAGCATTTT; cdr3_aa: CASSPEAAYSNQPQHF